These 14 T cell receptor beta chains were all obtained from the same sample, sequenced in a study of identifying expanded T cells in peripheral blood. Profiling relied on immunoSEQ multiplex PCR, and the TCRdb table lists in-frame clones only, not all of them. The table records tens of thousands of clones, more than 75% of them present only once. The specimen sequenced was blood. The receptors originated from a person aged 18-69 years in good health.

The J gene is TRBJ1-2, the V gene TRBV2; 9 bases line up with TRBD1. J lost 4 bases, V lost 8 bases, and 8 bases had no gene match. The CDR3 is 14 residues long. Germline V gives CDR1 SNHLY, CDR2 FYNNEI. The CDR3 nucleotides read TGTGCCAGCGAGGGGGGGACAGGGATCTATGGCTACACCTTC. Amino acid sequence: CASEGGTGIYGYTF.

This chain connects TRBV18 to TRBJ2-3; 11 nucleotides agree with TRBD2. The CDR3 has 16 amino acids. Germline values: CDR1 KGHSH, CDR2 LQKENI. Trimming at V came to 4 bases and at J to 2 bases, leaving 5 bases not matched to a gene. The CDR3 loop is CASSQLAGGLTDTQYF. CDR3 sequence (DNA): TGTGCCAGCTCACAGCTAGCGGGGGGCCTCACAGATACGCAGTATTTT.

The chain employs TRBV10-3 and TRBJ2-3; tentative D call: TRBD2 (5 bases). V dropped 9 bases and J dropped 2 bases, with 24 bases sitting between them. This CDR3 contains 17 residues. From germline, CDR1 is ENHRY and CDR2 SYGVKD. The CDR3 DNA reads TGTGCCATAACACCTCTCCGGGGAGCGGAAATCACAGATACGCAGTATTTT. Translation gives CAITPLRGAEITDTQYF.

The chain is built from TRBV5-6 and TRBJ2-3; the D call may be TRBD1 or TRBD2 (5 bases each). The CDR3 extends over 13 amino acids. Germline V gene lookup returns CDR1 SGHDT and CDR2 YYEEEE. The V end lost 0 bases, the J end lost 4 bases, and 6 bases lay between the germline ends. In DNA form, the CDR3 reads TGTGCCAGCAGCTTGGGGGGACCAGATACGCAGTATTTT. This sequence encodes CASSLGGPDTQYF.

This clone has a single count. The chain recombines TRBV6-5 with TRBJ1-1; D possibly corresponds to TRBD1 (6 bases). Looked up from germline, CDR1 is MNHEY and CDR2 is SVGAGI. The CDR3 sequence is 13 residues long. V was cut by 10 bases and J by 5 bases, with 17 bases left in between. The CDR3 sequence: CATWGGGGTEAFF. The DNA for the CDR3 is TGTGCCACCTGGGGAGGGGGAGGGACTGAAGCTTTCTTT.

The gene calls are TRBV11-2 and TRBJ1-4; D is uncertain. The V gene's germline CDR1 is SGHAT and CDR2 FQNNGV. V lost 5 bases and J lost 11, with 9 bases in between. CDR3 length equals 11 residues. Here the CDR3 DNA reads TGTGCCAGCAGCATGGTAGACAAACTGTTTTTT. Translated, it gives CASSMVDKLFF.

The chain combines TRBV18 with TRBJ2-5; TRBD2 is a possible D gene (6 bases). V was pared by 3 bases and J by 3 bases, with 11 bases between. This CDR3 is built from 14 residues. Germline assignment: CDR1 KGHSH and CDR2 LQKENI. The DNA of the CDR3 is TGTGCCAGCTCACCCGGGAGTTCGAAAGAGACCCAGTACTTC. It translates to CASSPGSSKETQYF. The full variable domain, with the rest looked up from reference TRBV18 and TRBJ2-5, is NAGVMQNPRHLVRRRGQEARLRCSPMKGHSHVYWYRQLPEEGLKFMVYLQKENIIDESGMPKERFSAEFPKEGPSILRIQQVVRGDSAAYFCASSPGSSKETQYFGPGTRLLVL.

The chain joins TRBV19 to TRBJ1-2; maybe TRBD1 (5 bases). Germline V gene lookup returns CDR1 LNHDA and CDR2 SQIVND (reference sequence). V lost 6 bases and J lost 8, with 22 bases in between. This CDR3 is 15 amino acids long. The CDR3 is CASSNRPLGVSGYTF. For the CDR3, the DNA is TGTGCCAGTAGCAATAGGCCCTTGGGGGTGAGCGGCTACACCTTC. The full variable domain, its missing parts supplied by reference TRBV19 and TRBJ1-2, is DGGITQSPKYLFRKEGQNVTLSCEQNLNHDAMYWYRQDPGQGLRLIYYSQIVNDFQKGDIAEGYSVSREKKESFPLTVTSAQKNPTAFYLCASSNRPLGVSGYTFGSGTRLTVV.

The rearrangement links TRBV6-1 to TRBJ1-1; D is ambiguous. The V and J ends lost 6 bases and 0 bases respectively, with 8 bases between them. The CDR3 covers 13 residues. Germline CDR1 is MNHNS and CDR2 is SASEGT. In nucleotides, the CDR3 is TGTGCCAGCAGGGGGAACTTGAACACTGAAGCTTTCTTT. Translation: CASRGNLNTEAFF.

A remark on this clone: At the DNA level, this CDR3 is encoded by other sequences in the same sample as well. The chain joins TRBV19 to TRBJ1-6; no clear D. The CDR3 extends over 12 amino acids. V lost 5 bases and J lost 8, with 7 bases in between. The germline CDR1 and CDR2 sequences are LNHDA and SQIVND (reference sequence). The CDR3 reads CASSSRDSPLHF. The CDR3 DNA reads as TGTGCCAGTAGTTCAAGGGATTCACCCCTCCACTTT.

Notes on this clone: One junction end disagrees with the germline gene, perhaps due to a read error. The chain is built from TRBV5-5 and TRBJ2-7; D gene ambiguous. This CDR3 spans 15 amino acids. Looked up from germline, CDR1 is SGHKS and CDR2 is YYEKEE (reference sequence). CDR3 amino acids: CASSQALRGPYEQYF. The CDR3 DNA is TGCGCCAGCAGCCAAGCACTGCGAGGACCCTACGAGCAGTACTTC.

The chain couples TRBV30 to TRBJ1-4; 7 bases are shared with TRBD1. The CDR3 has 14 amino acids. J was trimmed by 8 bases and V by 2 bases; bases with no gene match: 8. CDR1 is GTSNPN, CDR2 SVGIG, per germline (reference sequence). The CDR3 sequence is CAWSLRGQYEKLFF. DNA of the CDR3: TGTGCCTGGAGTCTGCGGGGACAGTACGAAAAACTGTTTTTT.

The DNA of the CDR3 is TGTGCCAGCAGCCGCTCGCGTCCAGGCCTCTCTGAAGCTTTCTTT. Translating gives CASSRSRPGLSEAFF. V and J are TRBV14 and TRBJ1-1; D is undetermined. Trimming took off 4 bases at V and 6 bases at J, with 18 bases between the two ends. The CDR3 is made up of 15 amino acids. Germline V gene data show CDR1 as SGHDN and CDR2 as FVKESK.

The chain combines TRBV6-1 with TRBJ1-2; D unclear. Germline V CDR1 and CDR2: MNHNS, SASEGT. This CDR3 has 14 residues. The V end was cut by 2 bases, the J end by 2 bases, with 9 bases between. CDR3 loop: CASSEHRSNYGYTF. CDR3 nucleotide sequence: TGTGCCAGCAGTGAACACAGATCCAACTATGGCTACACCTTC.